Below are 30 T cell receptor beta chains sequenced from a single sample in a study of radiotherapy plus CTLA-4 blockade in lung cancer. Assay used: immunoSEQ multiplex PCR; TCRdb lists only in-frame clones, some missing. The table includes over 45,000 clones, over 75% detected once. This sample comprised peripheral blood, obtained from a patient treated with radiotherapy plus ipilimumab. These receptors all stem from a human donor with non-small cell lung cancer who had a complete response to radiotherapy plus ipilimumab.

The V and J genes are TRBV19 and TRBJ1-2; D not certain. Germline-derived CDR1 and CDR2 are LNHDA and SQIVND (reference sequence). V was shortened by 3 bases and J by 5 bases, with 13 bases between the two germline ends. The CDR3 is 14 residues long. CDR3 sequence: CASSIVEAQYGYTF. DNA of the CDR3: TGTGCCAGTAGTATTGTAGAGGCTCAGTATGGCTACACCTTC.

The chain uses TRBV10-1 and TRBJ2-3, with TRBD1 matching over 7 bases. This CDR3 comprises 14 residues. With 3 bases clipped from V and 4 bases from J, the junction kept 4 bases outside the gene matches. Looked up from germline, CDR1 is WNHNN and CDR2 is SYGVQD (reference sequence). CDR3 amino acids: CASSERGQADTQYF. CDR3 nucleotides: TGCGCCAGCAGTGAAAGAGGACAGGCAGATACGCAGTATTTT.

This chain uses TRBV27 with TRBJ2-7; 10 bases align to TRBD2. Germline V gives CDR1 MNHEY, CDR2 SMNVEV (reference sequence). This CDR3 has 15 residues. V lost 6 bases and J lost 3; bases outside the gene matches: 8. CDR3 region: CASSPASGGNYEQYF. The CDR3 DNA reads TGTGCCAGCAGCCCAGCTAGCGGGGGTAACTACGAGCAGTACTTC.

The gene calls are TRBV7-2 and TRBJ1-1; the match to TRBD1 covers 7 bases. V shed 5 bases, J shed 11 bases, and the junction held 8 bases outside the gene matches. CDR1 is SGHTA and CDR2 is FQGNSA in the germline V gene. The CDR3 covers 12 residues. The DNA for the CDR3 is TGTGCCAGCAGCCCCGACAGGGTGCACGCTTTCTTT. This gives the protein CASSPDRVHAFF.

This clone was seen only a few times. The V and J genes are TRBV7-9 and TRBJ2-2, with TRBD1 matching over 9 bases. This CDR3 has 18 residues. Germline V lookup: CDR1 SEHNR, CDR2 FQNEAQ (reference sequence). Trimming took 0 bases from V and 1 from J; bases not matched to a gene: 6. The CDR3 coding sequence is TGTGCCAGCAGCTTAGCGTCTACAGGGGGCTTGAACACCGGGGAGCTGTTTTTT. Translation gives CASSLASTGGLNTGELFF.

The sample holds one count of this clone. This CDR3 reads CATGTGNQPQHF. As DNA, the CDR3 is TGTGCCACTGGGACAGGGAATCAGCCCCAGCATTTT. The rearrangement joins TRBV6-5 to TRBJ1-5, with 9 bases fitting TRBD1. With 10 bases clipped from V and 4 bases from J, the junction kept 2 bases outside the gene matches. CDR3 length equals 12 residues. Germline V gene sequence: CDR1 MNHEY, CDR2 SVGAGI.

This rearrangement joins TRBV10-3 to TRBJ2-3, with a possible D match to TRBD2 (5 bases). Deletions cut 0 bases from V and 2 bases from J, with 9 bases between. The length of the CDR3 is 15 residues. CDR1 ENHRY and CDR2 SYGVKD come from the germline V gene. CDR3 DNA sequence: TGTGCCATCAGTGAGTCGGAGCGGCTCACAGATACGCAGTATTTT. Translation gives CAISESERLTDTQYF.

This clone was observed once. The chain is built from TRBV7-9 and TRBJ2-7, with D perhaps matching TRBD2 (6 bases). Germline values: CDR1 SEHNR, CDR2 FQNEAQ (reference sequence). The CDR3 extends over 15 amino acids. The V end was cut by 1 base, the J end by 6 bases, with 16 bases between. CDR3 residues: CASSLGLAGSGEQYV. The CDR3 DNA follows: TGTGCCAGCAGCTTAGGGTTGGCGGGGAGCGGCGAGCAGTACGTC.

The V and J genes are TRBV7-2 and TRBJ2-7; perhaps TRBD1 as D (6 bases). This CDR3 is 15 amino acids long. Germline V gene data show CDR1 as SGHTA and CDR2 as FQGNSA. The V end lost 3 bases, the J end lost 2 bases, and 14 bases lay between the germline ends. CDR3 bases: TGTGCCAGCAGCTTCGGGGCAGGGGCAACCTACGAGCAGTACTTC. This codes for CASSFGAGATYEQYF.

The chain carries TRBV27 and TRBJ1-1; the D gene is possibly TRBD1 (5 bases). This CDR3 is built from 12 residues. CDR1 and CDR2 (germline): MNHEY, SMNVEV (reference sequence). The V gene lost 6 bases and the J gene lost 8 bases, with 13 bases spanning the gap. The CDR3 nucleotides are TGTGCCAGCAGGATGCAGGGATTAGAAGCTTTCTTT. This codes for CASRMQGLEAFF.

This clone was detected once. The chain is built from TRBV7-6 and TRBJ1-1; no firm D call. Germline lookup yields CDR1 SGHVS and CDR2 FNYEAQ. V lost 1 base, J lost 2 bases, and 8 bases lay in between. The length of the CDR3 is 14 residues. The CDR3 sequence: CASSLDLRNTEAFF. CDR3 nucleotide sequence: TGTGCCAGCAGCTTAGATCTGAGAAACACTGAAGCTTTCTTT.

The chain couples TRBV6-5 to TRBJ2-7; TRBD1 aligns across 11 bases. The V segment lost 0 bases and the J segment 0 bases; nucleotides outside the gene matches: 1. The CDR3 is 16 residues long. Germline-derived CDR1 and CDR2 are MNHEY and SVGAGI. The CDR3 spells CASSYSGTGGSYEQYF. The CDR3 DNA reads TGTGCCAGCAGTTACTCGGGGACAGGGGGCTCCTACGAGCAGTACTTC.

CDR3 nucleotide sequence: TGTGCCAGCAGCCTAGAGGGGGCCGGGGAGCTGTTTTTT. This sequence encodes CASSLEGAGELFF. This sequence joins TRBV7-2 and TRBJ2-2; D might be TRBD1 (6 bases). CDR1 is SGHTA, CDR2 FQGNSA, per germline. Trimming removed 5 bases at V and 6 bases at J, with 10 bases between. This CDR3 contains 13 residues. Full variable domain (rest looked up from reference TRBV7-2 and TRBJ2-2): GAGVSQSPSNKVTEKGKDVELRCDPISGHTALYWYRQSLGQGLEFLIYFQGNSAPDKSGLPSDRFSAERTGGSVSTLTIQRTQQEDSAVYLCASSLEGAGELFFGEGSRLTVL.

The rearrangement uses TRBV18 and TRBJ2-5; 11 nucleotides line up with TRBD2. The length of the CDR3 is 16 residues. V was clipped by 5 bases and J by 5 bases; unmatched bases: 10. Per the germline V gene, CDR1 is KGHSH and CDR2 is LQKENI. The CDR3 bases are TGTGCCAGCTCATCGAATAGCGGGGGGGCATCGGAGACCCAGTACTTC. Protein product: CASSSNSGGASETQYF. Together with reference TRBV18 and TRBJ2-5, the CDR3 gives the full variable domain: NAGVMQNPRHLVRRRGQEARLRCSPMKGHSHVYWYRQLPEEGLKFMVYLQKENIIDESGMPKERFSAEFPKEGPSILRIQQVVRGDSAAYFCASSSNSGGASETQYFGPGTRLLVL.

The chain joins TRBV29-1 to TRBJ2-2, with 9 bases aligning to TRBD1. Germline loops: CDR1 SQVTM, CDR2 ANQGSEA. The CDR3 length is 16 residues. The CDR3 DNA is TGCAGTGCCAACCCCGGGGACAGGGTAAACACCGGGGAGCTGTTTTTT. Translated, it gives CSANPGDRVNTGELFF.

The J gene is TRBJ1-5, the V gene TRBV7-9; no clear D gene. Germline lookup yields CDR1 SEHNR and CDR2 FQNEAQ (reference sequence). Trimming removed 1 base at V and 0 bases at J, with 10 bases between. The CDR3 has 16 residues. The CDR3 DNA reads TGTGCCAGCAGCTTAGGAACAGACCTTAGCAATCAGCCCCAGCATTTT. It yields the protein CASSLGTDLSNQPQHF.

V is TRBV18 and J is TRBJ2-2, with D maybe TRBD1 (6 bases). The germline gives CDR1 KGHSH, CDR2 LQKENI. The CDR3 covers 15 residues. The V gene lost 0 bases and the J gene lost 7 bases, with 12 bases spanning the gap. The CDR3 bases are TGTGCCAGCTCACCACCTTCAGGGGCGATCGGGGAGCTGTTTTTT. It yields the protein CASSPPSGAIGELFF.

This sequence joins TRBV27 and TRBJ2-7, with 9 bases fitting TRBD1. The length of the CDR3 is 16 residues. Germline V gene data show CDR1 as MNHEY and CDR2 as SMNVEV (reference sequence). V shed 2 bases and J 3 bases; nucleotides not matched to a gene: 8. The CDR3 nucleotides are TGTGCCAGCAGTTTAGTGGCCGGGACAGGGATCTACGAGCAGTACGTC. Translation: CASSLVAGTGIYEQYV.

The sample holds a few counts of this clone. This chain uses TRBV5-4 with TRBJ1-1; D is undetermined. V gave up 0 bases and J gave up 4 bases, with 10 bases separating them. Germline CDR1 and CDR2: SGHNT and YYREEE (reference sequence). The CDR3 has 14 residues. The CDR3 sequence: CASSLARAGTEAFF. The CDR3 nucleotides are TGTGCCAGCAGCTTGGCACGGGCGGGCACTGAAGCTTTCTTT.

The rearrangement links TRBV10-2 to TRBJ2-1, with D possibly matching TRBD1 (5 bases). The CDR3 is 11 residues long. Germline values: CDR1 WSHSY, CDR2 SAAADI. The germline V and J ends were trimmed by 2 bases and 15 bases, with 11 bases remaining between them. CDR3 in DNA: TGCGCCAGCAGTGAGAGGGGTCTTCGGTTCTTC. As protein: CASSERGLRFF.

CDR3 amino acids: CSVGIGVGTEAFF. In nucleotides, the CDR3 is TGCAGCGTTGGGATAGGGGTGGGCACTGAAGCTTTCTTT. This sequence joins TRBV29-1 and TRBJ1-1; D is possibly TRBD1 (5 bases). Trimming took 4 bases from V and 4 from J, leaving 13 bases between them. Germline V gives CDR1 SQVTM, CDR2 ANQGSEA. CDR3 length: 13 amino acids.

The V call is TRBV13, the J call TRBJ1-2, with D possibly being TRBD1 (6 bases). This CDR3 is built from 15 residues. The V end lost 1 base, the J end lost 2 bases, and 11 bases lay between the germline ends. Germline-derived CDR1 and CDR2 are PRHDT and FYEKMQ (reference sequence). For the CDR3, the DNA is TGTGCCAGCAGCTTAGTGGGGGCAGAAAACTATGGCTACACCTTC. It translates to CASSLVGAENYGYTF. Filled out from reference TRBV13 and TRBJ1-2, the complete variable domain reads AAGVIQSPRHLIKEKRETATLKCYPIPRHDTVYWYQQGPGQDPQFLISFYEKMQSDKGSIPDRFSAQQFSDYHSELNMSSLELGDSALYFCASSLVGAENYGYTFGSGTRLTVV.

The chain employs TRBV6-6 and TRBJ2-7; tentative D call: TRBD2 (5 bases). The germline V and J ends were trimmed by 4 bases and 3 bases, with 13 bases remaining between them. Germline loops: CDR1 MNHNY, CDR2 SVGAGI (reference sequence). The CDR3 is made up of 14 amino acids. This CDR3 reads CASSSRGRFYEQYF. The CDR3 bases are TGTGCCAGCAGTTCCCGAGGGAGATTCTACGAGCAGTACTTC.

This clone is a singleton in its sample. V is TRBV2 and J is TRBJ1-2; TRBD1 is a possible D gene (6 bases). V was trimmed by 6 bases and J by 2 bases, leaving 16 bases between them. Germline V CDR1 and CDR2: SNHLY, FYNNEI. The CDR3 totals 15 residues. CDR3 DNA sequence: TGTGCCAGCAGAGCCCCTAGGGGGAAGAACTATGGCTACACCTTC. Protein: CASRAPRGKNYGYTF.

J is TRBJ1-6 and V is TRBV5-1; 9 positions agree with TRBD1. CDR3 size: 15 residues. CDR1 is SGHRS and CDR2 is YFSETQ in the germline V gene. The V gene end was trimmed by 7 bases and the J gene end by 8 bases; junction bases not matched to a gene: 10. CDR3 nucleotide sequence: TGCGCCAGCCGACAACAGGGGGCTCAGGATTCACCCCTCCACTTT. It codes for CASRQQGAQDSPLHF.

The chain combines TRBV5-4 with TRBJ2-1; TRBD1 agrees at 9 bases. Trimming took 4 bases from V and 6 from J; bases not matched to a gene: 11. Germline CDR1 reads SGHNT; CDR2 reads YYREEE (reference sequence). This CDR3 has 16 residues. Written as DNA, the CDR3 is TGTGCCAGCAGCCCAGGACCGGGACAGGGTGTCAATGAGCAGTTCTTC. Protein sequence: CASSPGPGQGVNEQFF.

The chain recombines TRBV30 with TRBJ1-5, with TRBD1 as a possible D gene (6 bases). Germline assignment: CDR1 GTSNPN and CDR2 SVGIG (reference sequence). Trimming shortened V by 7 bases and J by 0 bases, and 10 bases separated the two germline ends. The CDR3 runs to 13 residues. The CDR3 here is CASSDSSNQPQHF. CDR3 coding DNA: TGTGCCTCTTCGGACAGTAGCAATCAGCCCCAGCATTTT.

Only one count was recorded for this clone. The junction shows a germline mismatch at one end, possibly a read error. The rearrangement joins TRBV30 to TRBJ2-1; D may be TRBD2 (5 bases). This CDR3 has 10 residues. Germline lookup yields CDR1 GTSNPN and CDR2 SVGIG (reference sequence). CDR3 sequence: CAGSVEEQFF. The CDR3 bases are TGTGCCGGGAGCGTGGAGGAGCAGTTCTTC.

The V gene is TRBV7-9, the J gene TRBJ1-6; D may be TRBD1 (6 bases). The CDR3 contains 14 residues. V was clipped by 1 base and J by 9 bases, with 10 bases between them. From germline, CDR1 is SEHNR and CDR2 FQNEAQ (reference sequence). The CDR3 is CASSLGQDRSPLHF. The CDR3, as DNA: TGTGCCAGCAGCTTAGGACAGGACCGTTCACCCCTCCACTTT.

The table lists this clone with a count of one. V usage is TRBV6-6 and J usage is TRBJ2-7, with a possible D match to TRBD2 (5 bases). The CDR3 loop spans 14 amino acids. Trimming removed 6 bases at V and 0 bases at J, with 12 bases between. Germline V CDR1 and CDR2: MNHNY, SVGAGI (reference sequence). The CDR3 DNA sequence: TGTGCCAGCAGACTAGGGTTAGGCTCCTACGAGCAGTACGTC. Translated: CASRLGLGSYEQYV.